This T cell receptor beta chain was profiled in a study of graft-versus-host responses after intestinal transplantation. V dropped 6 bases and J dropped 4 bases, with 16 bases sitting between them. CDR1 SGHRS and CDR2 YFSETQ come from the germline V gene. The CDR3 extends over 14 amino acids. The assay was immunoSEQ multiplex PCR, and TCRdb's table has in-frame clones only and misses some. The sample holds tens of thousands of clones, 85% to 95% seen once. The chain has TRBV5-1 and TRBJ1-1; TRBD1 might be the D (5 bases). This sample comprised PBMCs, obtained around 800 days after a first intestinal transplant, on the day of a second. The receptor's source is a human patient who received an intestinal transplant, so some T cells may come from the graft donor. CDR3: CASIPTLGGTEAFF. In DNA form, the CDR3 reads TGCGCCAGCATCCCAACTCTGGGGGGCACTGAAGCTTTCTTT.